This T cell receptor beta chain was found in a study of control samples from healthy donors and cancer patients. The assay was immunoSEQ multiplex PCR, and TCRdb's table has in-frame clones only and misses some. The sample contains 65,000 to 80,000 clones, 80% to 90% of which appear only once. Germline CDR1 reads MDHEN; CDR2 reads SYDVKM. The CDR3 is 16 amino acids. After removal of 0 bases from V and 7 bases from J, the junction contained 4 bases not matched to a gene. The clonotype originates from a woman aged 60 to 75 with head and neck cancer. Source material: PBMCs. The gene calls are TRBV28 and TRBJ2-2, with 11 bases fitting TRBD1. DNA of the CDR3: TGTGCCAGCAGTTTATGGGGGACAGGGGGAGGCGGGGAGCTGTTTTTT. It translates to CASSLWGTGGGGELFF.